This T cell receptor (beta chain) was captured by sequencing in a study of graft-versus-host responses after intestinal transplantation. About the study: All recipients were given anti-thymocyte globulin induction, and tacrolimus and steroids were then administered for roughly three years.

Germline V CDR1 and CDR2: SGDLS, YYNGEE. The CDR3 runs to 14 residues. Between the trimmed V and J ends, which lost 1 base and 6 bases, there was a span of 11 bases. The repertoire was sequenced with immunoSEQ multiplex PCR; TCRdb's copy has only in-frame clones and lacks some. The top ten clones hold more than 1.4% of a sample with 99,000 or so clones, about 82% of them seen once. The chain has TRBV9 and TRBJ2-1, with D possibly TRBD2 on 6 matching bases. The sample consisted of PBMCs, taken 255 days after intestinal transplant. The sequence came from a human patient who received an intestinal transplant, so some T cells may come from the graft donor. Written as DNA, the CDR3 is TGTGCCAGCAGCGTATCTGTCGGGAGCAATGAGCAGTTCTTC. Residues: CASSVSVGSNEQFF.